The rows below give T cell receptor beta chains drawn from one sample of a study of identifying expanded T cells in peripheral blood. Sequenced by immunoSEQ multiplex PCR; TCRdb stores in-frame clones only, minus some. The sample consists of over 100,000 clones, around 90% of them appearing once. Sequenced material: blood. The receptors stem from a person aged 18-69 years in good health. Each CDR3 is given with its conserved first and last residue. D genes are given only for firm matches. A row's size may be missing; if present it is once, few, many or a size class.

j_gene,v_gene,abundance,d_gene,CDR3aa,CDR3nt
TRBJ1-1,TRBV12-5,-,-,CASGLGPHTEAFF,TGTGCTAGTGGTTTGGGACCCCACACTGAAGCTTTCTTT
TRBJ2-7,TRBV7-9,-,TRBD1,CASSSTQGMGEQYF,TGTGCCAGCAGCTCGACACAGGGGATGGGAGAGCAGTACTTC
TRBJ2-5,TRBV2,-,TRBD1,CASSDTGGSETQYF,TGTGCCAGCAGTGATACAGGGGGATCGGAGACCCAGTACTTC
TRBJ2-7,TRBV5-4,-,TRBD1,CASSLERRTGDRSYEQYF,TGTGCCAGCAGCTTGGAGAGGCGGACAGGGGATCGTTCCTACGAGCAGTACTTC
TRBJ2-3,TRBV19,-,-,CASRTLGADTQYF,TGTGCCAGTAGAACACTGGGCGCGGATACGCAGTATTTT
TRBJ2-1,TRBV14,-,TRBD2,CASSRTSGSSLEQFF,TGTGCCAGCAGCCGGACTAGCGGGAGTAGCTTGGAGCAGTTCTTC
TRBJ2-2,TRBV5-4,few,-,CASSFSRAAGELFF,TGTGCCAGCAGCTTCAGCAGGGCCGCCGGGGAGCTGTTTTTT
TRBJ2-7,TRBV30,-,TRBD2,CAWRGGNEYEQYF,TGTGCCTGGAGGGGAGGGAATGAGTACGAGCAGTACTTC
TRBJ2-1,TRBV29-1,-,-,CSVEPGYNEQFF,TGCAGCGTTGAACCAGGGTACAATGAGCAGTTCTTC
TRBJ2-5,TRBV5-1,once,-,CASSLFGLLRETQYF,TGCGCCAGCAGCTTGTTTGGGCTCCTAAGAGAGACCCAGTACTTC